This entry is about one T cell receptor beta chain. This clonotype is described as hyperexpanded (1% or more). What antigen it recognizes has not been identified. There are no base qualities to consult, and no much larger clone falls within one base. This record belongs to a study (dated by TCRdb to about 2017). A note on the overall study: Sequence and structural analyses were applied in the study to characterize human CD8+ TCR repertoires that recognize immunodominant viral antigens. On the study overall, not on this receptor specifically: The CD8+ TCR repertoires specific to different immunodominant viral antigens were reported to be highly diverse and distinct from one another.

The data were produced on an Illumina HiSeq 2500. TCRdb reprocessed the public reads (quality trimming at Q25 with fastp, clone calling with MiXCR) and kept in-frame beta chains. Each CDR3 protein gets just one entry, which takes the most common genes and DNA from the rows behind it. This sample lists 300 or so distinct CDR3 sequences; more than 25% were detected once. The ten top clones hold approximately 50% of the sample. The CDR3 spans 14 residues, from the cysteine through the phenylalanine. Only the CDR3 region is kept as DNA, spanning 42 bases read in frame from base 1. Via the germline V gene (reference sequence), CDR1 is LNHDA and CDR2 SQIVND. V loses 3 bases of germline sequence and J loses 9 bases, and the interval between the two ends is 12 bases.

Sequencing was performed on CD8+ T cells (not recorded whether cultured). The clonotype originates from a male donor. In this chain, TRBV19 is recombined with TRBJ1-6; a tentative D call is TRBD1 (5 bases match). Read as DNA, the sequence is TGTGCCAGTAGTATTACAGGATGGGGTTCACCCCTCCACTTT. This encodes CASSITGWGSPLHF. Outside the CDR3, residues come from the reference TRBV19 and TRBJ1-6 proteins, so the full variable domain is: DGGITQSPKYLFRKEGQNVTLSCEQNLNHDAMYWYRQDPGQGLRLIYYSQIVNDFQKGDIAEGYSVSREKKESFPLTVTSAQKNPTAFYLCASSITGWGSPLHFGNGTRLTVT.